One and the same sample provided the 3 T cell receptor beta chains below, sequenced in a study of cytomegalovirus exposure and HLA in healthy donors. TCRdb's copy holds only in-frame clones and misses some; the assay was immunoSEQ multiplex PCR. The repertoire consists of more than 60,000 clones, with around 97% occurring once and the leading ten covering about 1.5%. Material: PBMCs. The source is a woman aged 18-29 years in good health and CMV-seropositive.

The chain recombines TRBV10-2 with TRBJ1-4; 8 bases fit TRBD1. Germline V gene lookup returns CDR1 WSHSY and CDR2 SAAADI. V was pared by 8 bases and J by 8 bases, with 7 bases of the junction left unmatched. CDR3 length: 13 residues. CDR3: CASEDRVAEKLFF. CDR3 in DNA: TGCGCCAGCGAGGACAGGGTGGCAGAAAAACTGTTTTTT.

This rearrangement joins TRBV7-3 to TRBJ2-2; TRBD1 might be the D (5 bases). The ends were cut back, 5 bases at V and 5 bases at J, with 15 bases in the middle. The CDR3 spans 15 residues. Germline V gene sequence: CDR1 SGHTA, CDR2 FQGTGA. CDR3 amino acids: CASSPSRVGTGELFF. CDR3 coding DNA: TGTGCCAGCAGCCCCTCCAGGGTAGGGACCGGGGAGCTGTTTTTT.

The chain employs TRBV11-2 and TRBJ2-7; a possible D gene is TRBD2 (6 bases). The V gene lost 1 base and the J gene lost 3 bases, with 10 bases spanning the gap. The CDR3 has 14 residues. From germline, CDR1 is SGHAT and CDR2 FQNNGV. CDR3 loop: CASSLALASYEQYF. In nucleotides, the CDR3 is TGTGCCAGCAGCTTAGCCCTAGCGAGCTACGAGCAGTACTTC.